The clone carrying this TCR beta chain was seen many times. What it recognizes is unknown. A junction boundary mismatches the germline segment, possibly from a read error. TCRdb re-analysed the 5' RACE reads in MiXCR, keeping a single row per CDR3 protein. The sample shows about 660,000 distinct CDR3 sequences, 8.6% of them seen only once. Germline CDR1 reads MNHEY; CDR2 reads SVGAGI. The CDR3 length is 14 residues. The sample comes from a study of identical twins. Study findings and constraints: Recombination models fit unrelated individuals' TCR alpha sharing but underestimated twins'. Out-of-frame alpha sequences common to twins exhibited a surplus of low generation probability.

These data were also reused for a study on yellow fever vaccine responses in identical twins.

What was sequenced was PBMCs. The receptor's source is a young woman in good health. The chain combines TRBV6-5 with TRBJ2-7; 10 bases are shared with TRBD1. DNA of the CDR3: TGCGCCAGCAGCTGGGGACAGGGGTCGTACGAGCAGTACTTC. Amino acids: CASSWGQGSYEQYF.